This T cell receptor (beta chain) was recorded in a study of blood T cell repertoires in COVID-19. Trimming cost V 4 bases and J 1 base, with 13 bases left between them. The CDR3 has 15 residues. The germline gives CDR1 MGHRA, CDR2 YSYEKL. Method: immunoSEQ multiplex PCR; TCRdb's copy keeps in-frame clones and lacks some. The sample records about 59,000 clones, over 70% being singletons. This sequence was found in a woman in her 70s with acute or convalescent COVID-19. The chain combines TRBV4-1 with TRBJ1-1; no reliable D call. Source material: peripheral blood. DNA for the CDR3: TGCGCCAGCAGCCGAGTTGTAGCCGGGAACACTGAAGCTTTCTTT. This encodes CASSRVVAGNTEAFF.